One and the same sample provided the 10 T cell receptor beta chains below, sequenced in a study of CD8 T cells in ankylosing spondylitis. Points from the study as a whole: About 8 highly homologous variants made up a TCR beta motif, and this motif appeared characteristic of ankylosing spondylitis blood.

Each CDR3 protein is one row after TCRdb ran MiXCR on the 5' RACE reads. The sample lists some 840,000 distinct CDR3 sequences, about 10% occurring once. These receptors have no identified antigens. The source material was blood, either unsorted or a sorted T cell fraction (not recorded which). Receptors originate from a male donor with ankylosing spondylitis.

The sample holds many counts of this clonotype. The V and J genes are TRBV20-1 and TRBJ2-5, with no clear D. CDR3 length: 15 residues. V lost 4 bases, J lost 3 bases, and 18 bases lay in between. CDR1 is DFQATT, CDR2 SNEGSKA, per germline (reference sequence). The CDR3 region is CSATSDPAVEETQYF. The CDR3 region has the DNA TGCAGTGCTACCTCCGATCCCGCAGTCGAAGAGACCCAGTACTTC.

This clonotype was counted ten times or more. This sequence joins TRBV28 and TRBJ2-2; D is perhaps TRBD1 (6 bases). This CDR3 is 15 amino acids long. Trimming removed 7 bases from V and 4 bases from J, with 16 bases in between. The germline V gene encodes CDR1 MDHEN and CDR2 SYDVKM. The CDR3 here is CASNSNGRGTGELFF. CDR3 nucleotide sequence: TGTGCCAGCAATAGTAACGGCAGGGGCACCGGGGAGCTGTTTTTT. The full variable domain, rest sourced from reference TRBV28 and TRBJ2-2, is DVKVTQSSRYLVKRTGEKVFLECVQDMDHENMFWYRQDPGLGLRLIYFSYDVKMKEKGDIPEGYSVSREKKERFSLILESASTNQTSMYLCASNSNGRGTGELFFGEGSRLTVL.

This clonotype was picked up a small number of times. V gene TRBV7-9 combines with J gene TRBJ1-1; possible D gene TRBD1, 5 bases. Germline loops: CDR1 SEHNR, CDR2 FQNEAQ (reference sequence). The CDR3 sequence is 15 residues long. Trimming removed 2 bases at V and 8 bases at J, with 18 bases between. The CDR3 region has the DNA TGTGCCAGCAGCTTACCCTCGAGGGGCTATGCCGAAGCTTTCTTT. It is translated as CASSLPSRGYAEAFF.

The chain carries TRBV27 and TRBJ2-7; 10 positions agree with TRBD1. This CDR3 comprises 17 residues. CDR1 is MNHEY and CDR2 is SMNVEV in the germline V gene (reference sequence). Trimming at V came to 6 bases and at J to 5 bases, leaving 16 bases not matched to a gene. This CDR3 is CASSRFRAGTGDDEQYF. The CDR3 bases are TGTGCCAGCAGCCGGTTCCGCGCCGGGACAGGGGATGACGAGCAGTACTTC.

The count of this clonotype is one. The chain joins TRBV24-1 to TRBJ2-2; D unclear. Trimming cost V 3 bases and J 5 bases, with 12 bases left between them. The CDR3 has 15 amino acids. The germline V gene encodes CDR1 KGHDR and CDR2 SFDVKD. As DNA, the CDR3 is TGTGCCACCAGTGATCCCCGACACGGGACCGGGGAGCTGTTTTTT. Amino acids: CATSDPRHGTGELFF.

This clonotype was seen ten or more times. This chain joins TRBV27 and TRBJ1-5; no clear D gene. CDR3 length equals 15 residues. The ends were cut back, 5 bases at V and 2 bases at J, with 13 bases in the middle. The germline CDR1 and CDR2 sequences are MNHEY and SMNVEV (reference sequence). The CDR3 sequence: CASSPTVAGNQPQHF. CDR3 nucleotide sequence: TGTGCCAGCAGTCCAACGGTCGCAGGCAATCAGCCCCAGCATTTT.

This clonotype was counted only a few times. The CDR3 bases are TGTGCCAGCAGTCGGGACTATGCGGGCGGTGAGCAGTTCTTC. This gives the protein CASSRDYAGGEQFF. The chain carries TRBV28 and TRBJ2-1, with 7 bases fitting TRBD2. Losses at the gene ends were 5 bases for V and 9 bases for J; bases not matched to a gene: 10. Germline assignment: CDR1 MDHEN and CDR2 SYDVKM. This CDR3 contains 14 residues.

This clonotype occurred a few times. The chain carries TRBV7-3 and TRBJ1-2; 9 nucleotides match TRBD1. The germline V gene has CDR1 SGHTA and CDR2 FQGTGA. V shed 1 base, J shed 7 bases, and the junction held 4 bases outside the gene matches. The CDR3 extends over 14 amino acids. This CDR3 reads CASSLNRGRSGYTF. The CDR3 region has the DNA TGTGCCAGCAGCTTAAACAGGGGGCGATCTGGCTACACCTTC.

The chain carries TRBV11-1 and TRBJ2-3; D remains unclear. This CDR3 is 12 amino acids long. The ends were cut back, 8 bases at V and 5 bases at J, with 11 bases in the middle. CDR1 SGHAT and CDR2 FQDESV come from the germline V gene (reference sequence). The CDR3 region is CASGIIGDTQYF. In DNA form, the CDR3 reads TGTGCCAGCGGAATAATTGGAGATACGCAGTATTTT.

This rearrangement joins TRBV20-1 to TRBJ2-1; D may match TRBD1 or TRBD2 (5 bases each). Germline V gene data show CDR1 as DFQATT and CDR2 as SNEGSKA (reference sequence). With 2 bases removed from V and 9 bases from J, the gap between germline ends came to 8 bases. The CDR3 totals 11 residues. Here the CDR3 DNA reads TGCAGTGCTAGAAATGGGGGTGAGCAGTTCTTC. Translation: CSARNGGEQFF.